The next 27 T cell receptor beta chains were all read from a single sample in a study of T cell repertoires in cytomegalovirus infection. A single record per CDR3 protein comes from TCRdb applying MiXCR to the reads. The profile shows 100,000 or so distinct CDR3 sequences, about a quarter of them singletons. The sequenced sample consisted of CD8+ T cells from PBMCs. These TCRs come from a human donor in good health (CMV status not recorded). Some clones in this sample may be carry-over from other donors' samples.

This clonotype is categorized as medium-sized (0.01 to 0.1%). CDR3 residues: CASSLVAYEQYF. For the CDR3, the DNA is TGTGCCAGCAGCTTAGTAGCCTACGAGCAGTACTTC. This chain joins TRBV7-2 and TRBJ2-7; D is unresolved. This CDR3 spans 12 amino acids. The ends were cut back, 1 base at V and 2 bases at J, with 3 bases in the middle. The germline V gene encodes CDR1 SGHTA and CDR2 FQGNSA.

The rearrangement links TRBV6-2 or TRBV6-3 to TRBJ2-7; D is unresolved. Trimming took 4 bases from V and 4 from J, leaving 5 bases between them. The CDR3 consists of 11 residues. The germline gives CDR1 MNHEY, CDR2 SVGEGT. The CDR3: CASSSVYEQYF. The CDR3 DNA is TGTGCCAGCAGTTCAGTATACGAGCAGTACTTC.

The CDR3 bases are TGCAGTGCTAGGGGAACAGGGGGCCCCAATGAAAAACTGTTTTTT. Its translation is CSARGTGGPNEKLFF. This chain joins TRBV20-1 and TRBJ1-4; 9 positions agree with TRBD1. The germline CDR1 and CDR2 sequences are DFQATT and SNEGSKA (reference sequence). CDR3 length: 15 amino acids. V dropped 3 bases and J dropped 5; count of bases not matched to a gene: 7.

The V gene is TRBV2, the J gene TRBJ1-1, with D unclear. V shed 1 base and J shed 2 bases, with 2 bases lying between them. This CDR3 region has 12 residues. Germline V CDR1 and CDR2: SNHLY, FYNNEI. In nucleotides, the CDR3 is TGTGCCAGCAGTGAAGATAACACTGAAGCTTTCTTT. This codes for CASSEDNTEAFF. The variable domain in full, with the rest retrieved from reference TRBV2 and TRBJ1-1, is EPEVTQTPSHQVTQMGQEVILRCVPISNHLYFYWYRQILGQKVEFLVSFYNNEISEKSEIFDDQFSVERPDGSNFTLKIRSTKLEDSAMYFCASSEDNTEAFFGQGTRLTVV.

This clonotype has only a few counts. V is TRBV27 and J is TRBJ2-7; 14 bases agree with TRBD2. With 0 bases clipped from V and 6 bases from J, the junction kept 4 bases outside the gene matches. The germline V gene encodes CDR1 MNHEY and CDR2 SMNVEV (reference sequence). This CDR3 is 16 amino acids long. The CDR3 loop is CASSLSWTSGRSEQYF. The DNA for the CDR3 is TGTGCCAGCAGTTTATCCTGGACTAGCGGGAGGAGCGAGCAGTACTTC.

The sample holds many counts of this clonotype. The chain recombines TRBV19 with TRBJ2-1; no reliable D call. V lost 6 bases and J 6 bases, leaving 9 bases between the germline ends. CDR1 and CDR2 from the germline V gene are LNHDA and SQIVND (reference sequence). The CDR3 runs to 12 residues. CDR3 in amino acids: CASSQLGNEQFF. The CDR3 DNA sequence: TGTGCCAGTAGCCAGCTTGGCAATGAGCAGTTCTTC.

The chain links TRBV27 to TRBJ2-5, with a weak D call TRBD1 (5 bases). Looked up from germline, CDR1 is MNHEY and CDR2 is SMNVEV (reference sequence). This CDR3 has 14 amino acids. Trimming cost V 6 bases and J 0 bases, with 11 bases left between them. CDR3: CASSRPGYQETQYF. The CDR3 DNA reads as TGTGCCAGCAGCCGACCAGGGTACCAAGAGACCCAGTACTTC.

J is TRBJ1-4 and V is TRBV12-3 or TRBV12-4, with a tentative D call TRBD1 (6 bases). This CDR3 region has 13 residues. Trimming removed 5 bases at V and 12 bases at J, with 16 bases between. CDR3 protein: CASSPPRGLELFF. For the CDR3, the DNA is TGTGCCAGCAGTCCCCCCAGGGGCCTAGAACTGTTTTTT.

The CDR3 DNA reads TGCGCCAGCAGCTTTGAAGGGACAGATACGCAGTATTTT. Protein: CASSFEGTDTQYF. This chain connects TRBV5-1 to TRBJ2-3; D gene uncertain. The V end lost 2 bases, the J end lost 3 bases, and 7 bases lay between the germline ends. The CDR3 is 13 residues long. Germline assignment: CDR1 SGHRS and CDR2 YFSETQ.

This clonotype was detected a few times. The chain combines TRBV15 with TRBJ1-2, with 8 bases fitting TRBD1. The CDR3 has 14 amino acids. Germline V gene sequence: CDR1 LNHNV, CDR2 YYDKDF (reference sequence). Germline trimming cut 0 bases from V and 8 bases from J; bases unmatched to any gene: 5. The DNA for the CDR3 is TGTGCCACCAGCAGAGATCTGACAGGGGACGGCTACACCTTC. Amino acid sequence: CATSRDLTGDGYTF.

There are a few counts of this clonotype. In DNA form, the CDR3 reads TGTGCCACCAGTGAAACGGGAGGAACAGATACGCAGTATTTT. Translated, it gives CATSETGGTDTQYF. The rearrangement joins TRBV24-1 to TRBJ2-3; TRBD2 agrees at 7 bases. CDR1 is KGHDR and CDR2 is SFDVKD in the germline V gene. The V segment lost 4 bases and the J segment 3 bases; nucleotides outside the gene matches: 3. This CDR3 has 14 amino acids.

In its sample, this clonotype was seen many times. J is TRBJ2-7 and V is TRBV19; D is possibly TRBD1 or TRBD2 (5 bases each). V was pared by 3 bases and J by 6 bases, with 9 bases between. CDR1 is LNHDA, CDR2 SQIVND, per germline (reference sequence). This CDR3 contains 12 residues. The CDR3 is CASSISGTEQYF. CDR3 coding DNA: TGTGCCAGTAGTATCTCTGGGACCGAGCAGTACTTC.

Many counts were recorded for this clonotype. V usage is TRBV19 and J usage is TRBJ2-1; 9 bases match TRBD2. CDR1 is LNHDA and CDR2 is SQIVND in the germline V gene (reference sequence). With 5 bases clipped from V and 3 bases from J, the junction kept 5 bases outside the gene matches. The CDR3 spans 15 residues. The CDR3 DNA sequence: TGTGCCAGTAGTTTAAGACTAGCGGACTACAATGAGCAGTTCTTC. Protein sequence: CASSLRLADYNEQFF.

This clonotype was recorded at least ten times. The chain combines TRBV7-2 with TRBJ1-3; D possibly corresponds to TRBD1 (5 bases). There are 16 residues in the CDR3. Trimming shortened V by 0 bases and J by 4 bases, and 13 bases separated the two germline ends. Germline assignment: CDR1 SGHTA and CDR2 FQGNSA. CDR3 loop: CASSLAGWGRGNTIYF. The DNA of the CDR3 is TGTGCCAGCAGCTTAGCCGGATGGGGCCGGGGAAACACCATATATTTT.

V is TRBV20-1 and J is TRBJ1-1; no clear D gene. This CDR3 comprises 14 residues. Germline CDR1 is DFQATT and CDR2 is SNEGSKA (reference sequence). V was shortened by 3 bases and J by 5 bases, with 16 bases between the two germline ends. The CDR3 bases are TGCAGTGCTAGGGAGGAACAGTCGTTGACTGAAGCTTTCTTT. It translates to CSAREEQSLTEAFF.

The chain recombines TRBV5-8 with TRBJ2-7; D not resolved. Deletions cut 4 bases from V and 7 bases from J, with 21 bases between. Germline CDR1 reads SGHTS; CDR2 reads YDEGEE. This CDR3 has 15 amino acids. For the CDR3, the DNA is TGTGCCAGCAGCCTAGGGTCCACAAGCATGCTGGAGCAGTACTTC. Translating it yields CASSLGSTSMLEQYF.

This clonotype has a handful of counts. The V call is TRBV4-3, the J call TRBJ2-1; D may be TRBD2 (6 bases). Germline V CDR1 and CDR2: LGHNA, YSLEER. The CDR3 has 13 residues. V lost 4 bases to trimming and J lost 9 bases, with 13 bases between them. The CDR3 bases are TGCGCCAGCAGCCCGGGACTTACGTCTGAGCAGTTCTTC. This translates into CASSPGLTSEQFF.

V is TRBV23-1 and J is TRBJ1-5; D unclear. TRBV23-1 is labeled an ORF, and its function is uncertain. V lost 5 bases to trimming and J lost 4 bases, with 18 bases between them. The CDR3 consists of 16 residues. CDR3 amino acids: CASSALTGADNQPQHF. CDR3 bases: TGCGCCAGCAGTGCCCTGACGGGCGCAGATAATCAGCCCCAGCATTTT.

The rearrangement links TRBV20-1 to TRBJ2-1; 7 nucleotides align to TRBD2. The ends lost 8 bases at V and 6 bases at J; junction bases unmatched: 10. In germline, CDR1 is DFQATT, CDR2 SNEGSKA (reference sequence). The CDR3 contains 13 residues. CDR3 sequence reads: CSQGRDYSNEQFF. CDR3 coding DNA: TGCAGTCAAGGGCGGGACTACTCCAATGAGCAGTTCTTC.

The V call is TRBV9, the J call TRBJ2-3; 11 positions agree with TRBD2. In germline, CDR1 is SGDLS, CDR2 YYNGEE. The V gene end was trimmed by 7 bases and the J gene end by 2 bases; junction bases not matched to a gene: 6. The CDR3 extends over 15 amino acids. The CDR3 sequence: CASDSGLADTDTQYF. Written as DNA, the CDR3 is TGTGCCAGCGACTCGGGACTAGCGGACACAGATACGCAGTATTTT.

The chain uses TRBV11-2 and TRBJ2-2; unclear D gene. Trimming cost V 0 bases and J 5 bases, with 10 bases left between them. The germline V gene encodes CDR1 SGHAT and CDR2 FQNNGV. CDR3 size: 15 residues. The CDR3 reads CASSLDWDLTGELFF. In nucleotides, the CDR3 is TGTGCCAGCAGCTTAGACTGGGATTTAACCGGGGAGCTGTTTTTT.

This sequence joins TRBV5-5 and TRBJ1-1, with D unclear. V was trimmed by 0 bases and J by 4 bases, leaving 10 bases between them. Germline V gene lookup returns CDR1 SGHKS and CDR2 YYEKEE (reference sequence). The CDR3 extends over 14 amino acids. The CDR3 sequence is CASSLGGGSTEAFF. CDR3 coding DNA: TGTGCCAGCAGCTTGGGGGGTGGGAGCACTGAAGCTTTCTTT.

J is TRBJ2-3 and V is TRBV10-2; no firm D call. In germline, CDR1 is WSHSY, CDR2 SAAADI. The CDR3 runs 13 residues. Trimming took 4 bases from V and 0 from J, leaving 5 bases between them. The CDR3 protein is CASSGKSTDTQYF. The CDR3 nucleotides read TGCGCCAGCAGTGGTAAGAGCACAGATACGCAGTATTTT.

Ten or more counts support this clonotype. The rearrangement joins TRBV7-2 to TRBJ1-2; TRBD1 matches at 10 bases. The V segment lost 4 bases and the J segment 5 bases; nucleotides outside the gene matches: 7. The CDR3 loop spans 15 amino acids. Germline lookup yields CDR1 SGHTA and CDR2 FQGNSA. The CDR3 DNA is TGTGCCAGCAGCTCGACAGGGGGCGTTGGGTATGGCTACACCTTC. It translates to CASSSTGGVGYGYTF.

This clonotype was picked up a small number of times. V gene TRBV28 combines with J gene TRBJ2-5; TRBD1 or TRBD2 may be the D gene (6 bases each). The CDR3 covers 16 residues. V shed 6 bases and J shed 1 base, with 18 bases lying between them. Germline values: CDR1 MDHEN, CDR2 SYDVKM. The CDR3 sequence is CASRSPVRGPQETQYF. The CDR3 DNA reads TGTGCCAGCAGGTCCCCCGTTCGGGGGCCCCAAGAGACCCAGTACTTC.

The CDR3 region has the DNA TGTGCCAGCAGTTTGTACGTGAAAGTCGGGCAGTACTTC. Encoded protein: CASSLYVKVGQYF. V usage is TRBV28 and J usage is TRBJ2-7; no definite D call. Trimming pared 3 bases from V and 9 bases from J, leaving 15 bases between. The CDR3 loop spans 13 amino acids. Looked up from germline, CDR1 is MDHEN and CDR2 is SYDVKM.

Ten or more counts support this clonotype. This chain joins TRBV25-1 and TRBJ2-7; TRBD1 matches 7 bases. Per germline, CDR1 MGHDK and CDR2 SYGVNS. With 6 bases clipped from V and 0 bases from J, the junction kept 2 bases outside the gene matches. The CDR3 extends over 13 amino acids. CDR3 bases: TGTGCCAGCAGGAGACAGGGCTCCTACGAGCAGTACTTC. It codes for CASRRQGSYEQYF.